The clone carrying this T cell receptor (beta chain) was counted a few times. As yet, its antigen is unknown. This CDR3 region has 13 residues. Germline V gene data show CDR1 as MDHEN and CDR2 as SYDVKM. Trimming took 8 bases from V and 2 from J, leaving 10 bases between them. This entry is derived from a study of identical twins. Addition of a universal primer site occurred through template switching, and cDNA carried unique molecular identifiers. One entry per CDR3 protein, called by TCRdb with MiXCR from the 5' RACE reads. This sample has 200,000 to 250,000 distinct CDR3 sequences, with over 9.5% found just once. Notes on the study in general: Invariant populations such as MAIT and iNKT cells could partly muddle zero-insertion analyses. Out-of-frame sharing of TCR alpha in monozygotic twins was underestimated by models.

Another study also made use of these data, one on yellow fever vaccine responses in identical twins.

The sequenced sample was memory (CD45RO+) T cells sorted from blood. The clonotype originates from a woman between 18 and 29 years old in good health. The genes are TRBV28 and TRBJ1-5; no definite D call. Written as DNA, the CDR3 is TGTGCCAGCTTACGGGTGGGCAATCAGCCCCAGCATTTT. Translated: CASLRVGNQPQHF.